The present TCR beta chain was sequenced within a study of cytomegalovirus exposure and HLA in healthy donors. Findings and limits, study-wide: While the bulk of TCR sequences proved rare, some public TCRs turned up in many donors.

60 Vbeta and 13 Jbeta primers were used in PCR. Here immunoSEQ multiplex PCR was the method, and the copy in TCRdb shows in-frame clones only, minus some. The table lists some 140,000 clones, roughly 80% of them singletons. The CDR3 consists of 12 residues. The ends lost 3 bases at V and 6 bases at J; junction bases unmatched: 2. Germline loops: CDR1 SGHRS, CDR2 YFSETQ. Of note for this clone: Its antigen is not known.

The J gene is TRBJ1-2, the V gene TRBV5-1; 7 bases match TRBD1. Sequencing input: PBMCs. The clonotype comes from a man in his late teens or twenties in good health and CMV-seronegative. As DNA, the CDR3 is TGCGCCAGCAGCTCAACAGGGGATGGCTACACCTTC. Amino acids: CASSSTGDGYTF.